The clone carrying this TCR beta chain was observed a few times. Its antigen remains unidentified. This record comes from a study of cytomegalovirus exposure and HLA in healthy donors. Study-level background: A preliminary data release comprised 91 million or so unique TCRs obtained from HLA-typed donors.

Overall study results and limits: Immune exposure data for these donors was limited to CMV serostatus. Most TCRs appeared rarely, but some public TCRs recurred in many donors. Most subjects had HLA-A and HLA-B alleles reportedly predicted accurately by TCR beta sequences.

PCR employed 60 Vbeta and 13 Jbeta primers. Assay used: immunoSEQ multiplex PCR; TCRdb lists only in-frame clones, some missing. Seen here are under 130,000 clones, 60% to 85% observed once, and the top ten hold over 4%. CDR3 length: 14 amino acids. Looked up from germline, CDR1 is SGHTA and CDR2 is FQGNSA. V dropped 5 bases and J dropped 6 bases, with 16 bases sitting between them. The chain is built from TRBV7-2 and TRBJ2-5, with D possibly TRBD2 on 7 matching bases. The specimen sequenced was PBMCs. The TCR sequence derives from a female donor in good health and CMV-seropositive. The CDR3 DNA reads TGTGCCAGCAGCCTCGGGGGGCGGGGAAAGACCCAGTACTTC. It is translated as CASSLGGRGKTQYF.